A single sample is the source of the 10 T cell receptor beta chains below, sequenced in a study of cytomegalovirus exposure and HLA in healthy donors. Primers included in the PCR were 60 Vbeta and 13 Jbeta primers. TCRdb keeps only in-frame clones here, not all; method: immunoSEQ multiplex PCR. In total, the table holds about 170,000 clones. Sequenced input: PBMCs. These receptors all stem from a woman in her late teens or twenties in good health and CMV-seropositive.

This chain joins TRBV5-6 and TRBJ2-7; 9 bases are shared with TRBD1. The V and J ends lost 0 bases and 4 bases, in that order; junction bases with no gene match: 11. Per the germline V gene, CDR1 is SGHDT and CDR2 is YYEEEE. The CDR3 extends over 17 amino acids. Here the CDR3 DNA reads TGTGCCAGCAGCTTGGTCGTTAGGACAGGGGTAACGTACGAGCAGTACTTC. Protein sequence: CASSLVVRTGVTYEQYF.

This rearrangement joins TRBV10-3 to TRBJ1-5; a possible D gene is TRBD1 (5 bases). The V gene's germline CDR1 is ENHRY and CDR2 SYGVKD. V was trimmed by 2 bases and J by 1 base, leaving 9 bases between them. The CDR3 loop spans 15 amino acids. The CDR3 loop is CAISENRGSNQPQHF. The CDR3 coding sequence is TGTGCCATCAGTGAGAATCGGGGGAGCAATCAGCCCCAGCATTTT.

The chain links TRBV4-1 to TRBJ1-1; D ambiguous. The CDR3 extends over 17 amino acids. Germline V gives CDR1 MGHRA, CDR2 YSYEKL. Trimming took off 1 base at V and 1 base at J, with 16 bases between the two ends. The CDR3 loop is CASSQVQIIRGNTEAFF. The CDR3 DNA follows: TGCGCCAGCAGCCAAGTCCAAATTATTCGAGGGAACACTGAAGCTTTCTTT.

This sequence joins TRBV5-1 and TRBJ2-1; 10 nucleotides line up with TRBD2. The CDR3 loop spans 20 amino acids. Germline CDR1 reads SGHRS; CDR2 reads YFSETQ. Trimming took 4 bases from V and 4 from J; bases not matched to a gene: 20. CDR3 bases: TGCGCCAGCAGCGACTCGGGACAGATACTAGCGGGGTTGGGGTACAATGAGCAGTTCTTC. Its protein is CASSDSGQILAGLGYNEQFF.

CDR3 region: CSSSSGSDEQYF. CDR3 DNA: TGCAGCTCCAGTAGCGGTTCCGACGAGCAGTACTTC. The chain couples TRBV29-1 to TRBJ2-7, with D perhaps TRBD2 (6 bases). CDR1 and CDR2 from the germline V gene are SQVTM and ANQGSEA. This CDR3 spans 12 amino acids. The ends were cut back, 8 bases at V and 5 bases at J, with 16 bases in the middle.

The J gene is TRBJ1-1, the V gene TRBV18, with TRBD1 identical over 8 bases. Trimming at V came to 3 bases and at J to 5 bases, leaving 5 bases not matched to a gene. The CDR3 spans 14 residues. CDR1 is KGHSH and CDR2 is LQKENI in the germline V gene. The CDR3 DNA reads as TGTGCCAGCTCACCTCAGGGGGCAGGGACTGAAGCTTTCTTT. Its translation is CASSPQGAGTEAFF.

This sequence joins TRBV2 and TRBJ2-1, with 7 bases aligning to TRBD1. This CDR3 contains 12 residues. Germline CDR1 and CDR2: SNHLY and FYNNEI. The J segment lost 7 bases and the V segment lost 6 bases, leaving 3 bases of the junction unmatched. In nucleotides, the CDR3 is TGTGCCAGCAGAGCACAGGGGAATGAGCAGTTCTTC. This gives the protein CASRAQGNEQFF.

The CDR3 coding sequence is TGTGCCAGCAGCGACCAAAGCGGGGGGAACACTGAAGCTTTCTTT. Encoded protein: CASSDQSGGNTEAFF. The V gene is TRBV6-1, the J gene TRBJ1-1; weak D call: TRBD1 (5 bases). The V gene's germline CDR1 is MNHNS and CDR2 SASEGT. This CDR3 has 15 amino acids. V gave up 6 bases and J gave up 1 base, with 15 bases separating them.

The chain combines TRBV20-1 with TRBJ1-2; D not certain. V shed 5 bases and J shed 6 bases, with 10 bases lying between them. The CDR3 contains 11 residues. Germline values: CDR1 DFQATT, CDR2 SNEGSKA (reference sequence). In nucleotides, the CDR3 is TGCAGTGCTCCTACTCTGGATGGCTACACCTTC. It encodes CSAPTLDGYTF.

The chain is built from TRBV4-1 and TRBJ1-1; no firm D call. Germline CDR1 reads MGHRA; CDR2 reads YSYEKL. CDR3 size: 12 residues. V was clipped by 2 bases and J by 3 bases, with 4 bases between them. In DNA, the CDR3 is TGCGCCAGCAGCCAACAGTACACTGAAGCTTTCTTT. This translates into CASSQQYTEAFF.